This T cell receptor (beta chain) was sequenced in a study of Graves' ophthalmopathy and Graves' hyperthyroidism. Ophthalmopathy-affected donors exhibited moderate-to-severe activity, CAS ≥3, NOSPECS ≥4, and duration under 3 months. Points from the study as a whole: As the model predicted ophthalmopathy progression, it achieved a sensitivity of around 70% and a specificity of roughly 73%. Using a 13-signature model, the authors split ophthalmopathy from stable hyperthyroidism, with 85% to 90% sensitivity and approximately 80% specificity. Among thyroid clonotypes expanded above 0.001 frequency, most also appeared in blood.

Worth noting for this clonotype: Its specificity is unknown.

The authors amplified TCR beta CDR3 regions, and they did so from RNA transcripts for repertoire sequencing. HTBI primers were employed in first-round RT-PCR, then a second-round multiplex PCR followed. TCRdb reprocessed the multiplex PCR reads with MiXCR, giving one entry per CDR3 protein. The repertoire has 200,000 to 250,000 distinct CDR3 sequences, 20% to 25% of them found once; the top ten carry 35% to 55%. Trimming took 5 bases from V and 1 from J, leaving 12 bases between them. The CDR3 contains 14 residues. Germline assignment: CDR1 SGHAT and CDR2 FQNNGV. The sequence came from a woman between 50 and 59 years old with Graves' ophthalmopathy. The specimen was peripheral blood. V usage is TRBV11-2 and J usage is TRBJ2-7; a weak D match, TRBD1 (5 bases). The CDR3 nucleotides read TGTGCCAGCAGCATACAGACAGAATCCTACGAGCAGTACTTC. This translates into CASSIQTESYEQYF. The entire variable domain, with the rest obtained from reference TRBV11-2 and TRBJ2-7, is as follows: EAGVAQSPRYKIIEKRQSVAFWCNPISGHATLYWYQQILGQGPKLLIQFQNNGVVDDSQLPKDRFSAERLKGVDSTLKIQPAKLEDSAVYLCASSIQTESYEQYFGPGTRLTVT.